The 4 T cell receptor beta chains below were found in one sample sequenced in a study of neurological immune-mediated disorders. Each CDR3 protein gets one entry after TCRdb re-called the 5' RACE reads with MiXCR. The sample records 46,000 or so distinct CDR3 sequences, about a tenth being singletons. Material for sequencing was PBMCs. Source of these receptors: a woman aged 40-49 years with HTLV-1-associated myelopathy (HAM/TSP).

This clonotype was counted at least ten times. J is TRBJ1-2 and V is TRBV7-9; D gene unclear. CDR1 is SEHNR and CDR2 is FQNEAQ in the germline V gene (reference sequence). This CDR3 is built from 15 residues. V was clipped by 0 bases and J by 6 bases, with 14 bases between them. The CDR3 loop reads CASSLAAPRYDGYTF. The CDR3 DNA reads as TGTGCCAGCAGCTTAGCGGCTCCACGGTATGATGGCTACACCTTC. Together with reference TRBV7-9 and TRBJ1-2, the CDR3 gives the full variable domain: DTGVSQNPRHKITKRGQNVTFRCDPISEHNRLYWYRQTLGQGPEFLTYFQNEAQLEKSRLLSDRFSAERPKGSFSTLEIQRTEQGDSAMYLCASSLAAPRYDGYTFGSGTRLTVV.

Relative to its sample, this clonotype is medium-sized. V gene TRBV24-1 combines with J gene TRBJ2-1; D may be TRBD2 (5 bases). Germline CDR1 KGHDR, CDR2 SFDVKD. V was shortened by 1 base and J by 8 bases, with 11 bases between the two germline ends. This CDR3 comprises 14 residues. This CDR3 reads CATSDLQMRDEQFF. As DNA, the CDR3 is TGTGCCACCAGTGATTTACAAATGAGGGATGAGCAGTTCTTC.

This clonotype was counted ten times or more. The chain employs TRBV21-1 and TRBJ2-7; the table's D call, TRBD2, was not checked against the DNA. TRBV21-1 is reported as a pseudogene. The CDR3 covers 16 residues. CDR3 residues: CASSSETSGGRYEQYF. DNA for the CDR3: TGTGCCAGCAGCTCTGAGACTAGCGGGGGGCGTTACGAGCAGTACTTC.

This clonotype was seen a few times. The rearrangement uses TRBV14 and TRBJ1-4, with 8 positions matching TRBD1. Per germline, CDR1 SGHDN and CDR2 FVKESK. This CDR3 has 14 amino acids. With V trimmed by 4 bases and J by 8 bases, 6 bases remained unmatched. As DNA, the CDR3 is TGTGCCAGCAGCCCGTCAGGGGGCCACGAAAAACTGTTTTTT. Protein: CASSPSGGHEKLFF.